This entry lists 32 T cell receptor beta chains sequenced from one sample in a study of control samples from healthy donors and cancer patients. Sequenced by immunoSEQ multiplex PCR; TCRdb stores in-frame clones only, minus some. The sample holds more than 95,000 clones, roughly 93% seen once. The source material was blood. The receptors here all came from a man aged 18 to 30 in good health.

In DNA form, the CDR3 reads TGCGCCAGCAGCCAGGATGACCTGAACACTGAAGCTTTCTTT. Translation: CASSQDDLNTEAFF. J is TRBJ1-1 and V is TRBV4-1, with D unresolved. This CDR3 has 14 residues. Between the trimmed V and J ends, which lost 3 bases and 0 bases, there was a span of 8 bases. CDR1 and CDR2 (germline): MGHRA, YSYEKL.

CDR3 bases: TGTGCCAGCAGCTTAGGTCCCCAAAACACTGAAGCTTTCTTT. Encoded protein: CASSLGPQNTEAFF. The chain employs TRBV13 and TRBJ1-1; the D is unclear. V was cut by 0 bases and J by 2 bases, with 7 bases left in between. Germline CDR1 is PRHDT and CDR2 is FYEKMQ (reference sequence). The CDR3 contains 14 residues.

This sequence joins TRBV6-5 and TRBJ1-5; maybe TRBD1 (5 bases). Germline V gene sequence: CDR1 MNHEY, CDR2 SVGAGI. The CDR3 extends over 14 amino acids. The V end was cut by 6 bases, the J end by 1 base, with 10 bases between. In DNA, the CDR3 is TGTGCCAGCAGGGCAGGGTGGAGCAATCAGCCCCAGCATTTT. As protein: CASRAGWSNQPQHF.

This clone was found a few times. The chain joins TRBV29-1 to TRBJ1-1, with D unresolved. The CDR3 is 14 residues long. The V and J ends lost 7 bases and 0 bases respectively, with 15 bases between them. Germline V gene data show CDR1 as SQVTM and CDR2 as ANQGSEA. CDR3 loop: CSAHDGILNTEAFF. CDR3 coding DNA: TGCAGCGCCCATGACGGGATCCTGAACACTGAAGCTTTCTTT.

This chain links TRBV3-1 (or the pseudogene TRBV3-2) with TRBJ2-5, with D perhaps TRBD1 or TRBD2 (5 bases each). With 0 bases removed from V and 2 bases from J, the gap between germline ends came to 13 bases. CDR1 LGHDT and CDR2 YNNKEL come from the germline V gene (reference sequence). The CDR3 consists of 16 residues. The CDR3 DNA follows: TGTGCCAGCAGCCAAGAGGGGGTCGGGGATCAAGAGACCCAGTACTTC. Amino acids: CASSQEGVGDQETQYF.

V gene TRBV5-4 combines with J gene TRBJ2-7; a possible D gene is TRBD2 (6 bases). The germline V gene has CDR1 SGHNT and CDR2 YYREEE (reference sequence). V was shortened by 2 bases and J by 2 bases, with 11 bases between the two germline ends. This CDR3 spans 14 amino acids. CDR3 protein: CASSFMGGPYEQYF. In DNA, the CDR3 is TGTGCCAGCAGCTTTATGGGGGGTCCCTACGAGCAGTACTTC. The full variable domain, with the rest looked up from reference TRBV5-4 and TRBJ2-7, is ETGVTQSPTHLIKTRGQQVTLRCSSQSGHNTVSWYQQALGQGPQFIFQYYREEENGRGNFPPRFSGLQFPNYSSELNVNALELDDSALYLCASSFMGGPYEQYFGPGTRLTVT.

A single count supports this clone. The CDR3 spells CASGPVAGGPYEQYF. Here the CDR3 DNA reads TGTGCTAGTGGTCCTGTAGCGGGAGGGCCCTACGAGCAGTACTTC. The chain combines TRBV12-5 with TRBJ2-7; 11 bases agree with TRBD2. The CDR3 has 15 residues. Germline-derived CDR1 and CDR2 are LGHNT and FRNRAP. V lost 5 bases, J lost 2 bases, and 5 bases stayed unmatched.

This CDR3 reads CASSAQPTSVSSYEQYF. Here the CDR3 DNA reads TGTGCCAGCAGCGCACAACCCACTAGCGTTAGCTCCTACGAGCAGTACTTC. This chain uses TRBV7-2 with TRBJ2-7, with 7 bases that match TRBD2. The CDR3 extends over 17 amino acids. The germline V gene encodes CDR1 SGHTA and CDR2 FQGNSA. V shed 5 bases and J 0 bases; nucleotides not matched to a gene: 13.

Here the CDR3 reads CASSSGLAGVNEQFF. CDR3 coding DNA: TGTGCCAGCAGCTCGGGACTAGCGGGAGTCAATGAGCAGTTCTTC. This chain connects TRBV5-8 to TRBJ2-1; 14 positions match TRBD2. V was pared by 3 bases and J by 6 bases, with 2 bases of the junction left unmatched. There are 15 residues in the CDR3. The germline V gene has CDR1 SGHTS and CDR2 YDEGEE.

This chain uses TRBV25-1 with TRBJ1-3; D unclear. The CDR3 sequence is 17 residues long. In germline, CDR1 is MGHDK, CDR2 SYGVNS. Trimming pared 0 bases from V and 2 bases from J, leaving 14 bases between. This CDR3 is CASSEYLADTPGNTIYF. The DNA of the CDR3 is TGTGCCAGCAGTGAATACCTAGCCGACACTCCTGGAAACACCATATATTTT.

The chain uses TRBV11-2 and TRBJ1-1; D unclear. The V gene's germline CDR1 is SGHAT and CDR2 FQNNGV. V lost 5 bases, J lost 4 bases, and 11 bases lay in between. The CDR3 spans 13 residues. The CDR3 sequence is CASSQSGATEAFF. The CDR3 DNA reads TGTGCCAGCAGCCAGTCGGGCGCCACTGAAGCTTTCTTT. Variable domain in full (rest from reference TRBV11-2 and TRBJ1-1): EAGVAQSPRYKIIEKRQSVAFWCNPISGHATLYWYQQILGQGPKLLIQFQNNGVVDDSQLPKDRFSAERLKGVDSTLKIQPAKLEDSAVYLCASSQSGATEAFFGQGTRLTVV.

V and J are TRBV6-5 and TRBJ2-5; no clear D gene. There are 12 residues in the CDR3. Trimming removed 6 bases from V and 13 bases from J, with 18 bases in between. CDR1 and CDR2 from the germline V gene are MNHEY and SVGAGI. Here the CDR3 DNA reads TGTGCCAGCAGATATGACCGAACTTACTGGTACTTC. This translates into CASRYDRTYWYF.

The genes are TRBV18 and TRBJ1-3; D is ambiguous. There are 16 residues in the CDR3. The V end was cut by 3 bases, the J end by 5 bases, with 17 bases between. Germline V gene data show CDR1 as KGHSH and CDR2 as LQKENI. The CDR3 nucleotides read TGTGCCAGCTCACCCACACCAGCCACGGGCAGAAACACCATATATTTT. Encoded protein: CASSPTPATGRNTIYF.

The rearrangement joins TRBV30 to TRBJ1-5, with 7 bases identical to TRBD1. The germline V gene has CDR1 GTSNPN and CDR2 SVGIG (reference sequence). The CDR3 spans 13 residues. With V trimmed by 2 bases and J by 6 bases, 4 bases remained unmatched. The CDR3 loop reads CAWSTGESQPQHF. DNA for the CDR3: TGTGCCTGGAGTACAGGGGAGAGTCAGCCCCAGCATTTT.

The V and J genes are TRBV4-2 and TRBJ1-2, with TRBD1 matching 8 bases. V lost 1 base to trimming and J lost 6 bases; unmatched junction nucleotides: 7. CDR1 LGHNA and CDR2 YNFKEQ come from the germline V gene. This CDR3 has 15 amino acids. Here the CDR3 reads CASSQGGQAGDGYTF. CDR3 bases: TGTGCCAGCAGCCAAGGGGGACAGGCGGGGGATGGCTACACCTTC.

In nucleotides, the CDR3 is TGTGCCAGTTCCGACAGGGGGAATCAGCCCCAGCATTTT. Translation: CASSDRGNQPQHF. The chain links TRBV19 to TRBJ1-5, with 9 bases identical to TRBD1. Germline trimming cut 8 bases from V and 4 bases from J; bases unmatched to any gene: 3. CDR3 length equals 13 residues. Germline assignment: CDR1 LNHDA and CDR2 SQIVND (reference sequence).

V usage is TRBV18 and J usage is TRBJ2-5; D possibly uses TRBD1 or TRBD2 (5 bases each). Germline V gene data show CDR1 as KGHSH and CDR2 as LQKENI. With 2 bases removed from V and 5 bases from J, the gap between germline ends came to 12 bases. CDR3 length equals 14 residues. CDR3 DNA sequence: TGTGCCAGCTCACCAACCTTAGGGGAGGAGACCCAGTACTTC. Translating gives CASSPTLGEETQYF.

The V call is TRBV18, the J call TRBJ1-3; no reliable D call. V was shortened by 1 base and J by 0 bases, with 16 bases between the two germline ends. This CDR3 has 18 amino acids. Germline V lookup: CDR1 KGHSH, CDR2 LQKENI. This CDR3 reads CASSPLTRKQLSGNTIYF. The CDR3 DNA reads TGTGCCAGCTCACCACTTACCAGGAAACAACTCTCTGGAAACACCATATATTTT. Full variable domain (missing parts from reference TRBV18 and TRBJ1-3): NAGVMQNPRHLVRRRGQEARLRCSPMKGHSHVYWYRQLPEEGLKFMVYLQKENIIDESGMPKERFSAEFPKEGPSILRIQQVVRGDSAAYFCASSPLTRKQLSGNTIYFGEGSWLTVV.

The rearrangement joins TRBV28 to TRBJ1-2; D unresolved. Germline V lookup: CDR1 MDHEN, CDR2 SYDVKM. This CDR3 is built from 16 residues. The CDR3 sequence: CDTRRTADKKVYGYTF. As DNA, the CDR3 is TGTGACACACGTAGAACAGCAGACAAAAAAGTCTATGGCTACACCTTC.

The chain has TRBV10-3 and TRBJ2-5; no clear D gene. V shed 3 bases and J shed 2 bases, with 16 bases lying between them. Germline V CDR1 and CDR2: ENHRY, SYGVKD. The CDR3 is made up of 16 amino acids. CDR3 nucleotides: TGTGCCATCAGTGACTCAAAGGTACTTGAACAAGAGACCCAGTACTTC. It codes for CAISDSKVLEQETQYF.

This rearrangement joins TRBV27 to TRBJ2-3, with 7 bases identical to TRBD2. After removal of 6 bases from V and 3 bases from J, the junction contained 9 bases not matched to a gene. Germline loops: CDR1 MNHEY, CDR2 SMNVEV (reference sequence). The CDR3 consists of 15 residues. The CDR3 here is CASRPRTSRTDTQYF. In DNA, the CDR3 is TGTGCCAGCAGGCCCCGGACTAGTCGGACAGATACGCAGTATTTT.

The chain couples TRBV27 to TRBJ2-1, with 11 bases lining up with TRBD1. The germline V gene has CDR1 MNHEY and CDR2 SMNVEV (reference sequence). This CDR3 spans 15 amino acids. V was pared by 5 bases and J by 7 bases, with 7 bases of the junction left unmatched. CDR3 protein: CASSRGQGARNEQFF. The CDR3 nucleotides are TGTGCCAGCAGTCGCGGACAGGGGGCCCGGAATGAGCAGTTCTTC.

This chain joins TRBV5-1 and TRBJ1-2, with D tentatively TRBD1 (5 bases). Trimming left V 0 bases short and J 7 bases short, with 13 bases between. CDR1 SGHRS and CDR2 YFSETQ come from the germline V gene. This CDR3 has 14 amino acids. Here the CDR3 reads CASSLASGVGGYTF. Here the CDR3 DNA reads TGCGCCAGCAGCTTGGCCTCGGGGGTAGGTGGCTACACCTTC.

The V and J genes are TRBV7-6 and TRBJ1-1; D not resolved. V was pared by 3 bases and J by 1 base, with 15 bases between. This CDR3 has 16 residues. Germline CDR1 SGHVS, CDR2 FNYEAQ. CDR3 in amino acids: CASSFLSAGGNTEAFF. The DNA of the CDR3 is TGTGCCAGCAGCTTCCTTAGCGCAGGTGGGAACACTGAAGCTTTCTTT.

This clone was recorded only once. The rearrangement uses TRBV5-6 and TRBJ1-5; D may be TRBD1 (6 bases). Germline V gives CDR1 SGHDT, CDR2 YYEEEE. The V gene lost 4 bases and the J gene lost 7 bases, with 15 bases spanning the gap. This CDR3 spans 14 amino acids. The DNA for the CDR3 is TGTGCCAGCAGCCCCGGGGGGGCGGGCCAGCCCCAGCATTTT. This codes for CASSPGGAGQPQHF.

The rearrangement links TRBV19 to TRBJ1-4, with D uncertain. CDR3 length: 13 amino acids. The germline CDR1 and CDR2 sequences are LNHDA and SQIVND (reference sequence). V was shortened by 8 bases and J by 6 bases, with 13 bases between the two germline ends. The CDR3 is CASRQSHYEKLFF. CDR3 coding DNA: TGTGCCAGTCGGCAGAGCCATTATGAAAAACTGTTTTTT.

This chain joins TRBV27 and TRBJ1-2; 9 bases match TRBD1. Germline V lookup: CDR1 MNHEY, CDR2 SMNVEV (reference sequence). This CDR3 comprises 16 residues. V lost 5 bases, J lost 4 bases, and 11 bases stayed unmatched. The CDR3 spells CASSPRTGAIFYGYTF. The CDR3 DNA reads TGTGCCAGCAGTCCGAGGACAGGGGCGATATTCTATGGCTACACCTTC.

The chain carries TRBV7-6 and TRBJ2-5; possibly TRBD1 for D (5 bases). From germline, CDR1 is SGHVS and CDR2 FNYEAQ. The CDR3 totals 17 residues. V lost 4 bases to trimming and J lost 1 base, with 19 bases between them. This CDR3 reads CASSSQVGRASQETQYF. The CDR3 region has the DNA TGTGCCAGCAGCTCTCAGGTGGGGCGTGCCTCCCAAGAGACCCAGTACTTC.

This clone was counted a few times. The chain combines TRBV6-5 with TRBJ2-7; possibly TRBD1 or TRBD2 for D (5 bases each). From germline, CDR1 is MNHEY and CDR2 SVGAGI. V lost 6 bases and J 0 bases, leaving 12 bases between the germline ends. CDR3 size: 14 residues. CDR3 DNA: TGTGCCAGCAGCCCGGGACCTAGCTCCTACGAGCAGTACTTC. This translates into CASSPGPSSYEQYF.

The chain is built from TRBV2 and TRBJ2-5; TRBD2 is a possible D gene (5 bases). Trimming shortened V by 4 bases and J by 5 bases, and 14 bases separated the two germline ends. This CDR3 is 14 amino acids long. CDR1 and CDR2 from the germline V gene are SNHLY and FYNNEI. This CDR3 reads CASSAGSRGETQYF. The CDR3 nucleotides are TGTGCCAGCAGTGCGGGGAGTCGCGGGGAGACCCAGTACTTC.

This chain joins TRBV6-1 and TRBJ2-1; tentative D call: TRBD2 (5 bases). Germline CDR1 MNHNS, CDR2 SASEGT. The CDR3 has 11 residues. Trimming stripped 3 bases from V and 10 bases from J, with 7 bases between. The CDR3 here is CASSEGSEQFF. CDR3 sequence (DNA): TGTGCCAGCAGTGAGGGGAGCGAGCAGTTCTTC.

The chain carries TRBV7-9 and TRBJ2-5; possible D gene TRBD1, 5 bases. V was pared by 3 bases and J by 9 bases, with 11 bases between. The CDR3 contains 12 residues. Germline CDR1 reads SEHNR; CDR2 reads FQNEAQ (reference sequence). The CDR3 here is CASSLSGWPQYF. The CDR3 bases are TGTGCCAGCAGCTTGTCAGGGTGGCCCCAGTACTTC.